Sequencing of this T cell receptor beta chain was carried out in a study of T cell repertoires in cytomegalovirus infection. As for the study in general: Recently identified HLA-C-restricted CMV epitopes and well-studied HLA-B-restricted CMV epitopes were used by the study. Shared public TCR beta signatures pointed to both CMV infection and a matching HLA type. Study conclusions and caveats: In two of eight donors, the top clonotype was HLA-C-restricted CMV-specific.

About this clonotype itself: No antigen is known for it.

V lost 0 bases, J lost 3 bases, and 9 bases lay in between. This CDR3 region has 15 residues. Germline V gene lookup returns CDR1 MNHGY and CDR2 SAAAGT. TCRdb reanalysed the reads using MiXCR and keeps one entry per CDR3 protein. The sample shows around 770,000 distinct CDR3 sequences, 25% to 30% of them seen only once. The sequenced sample was cultured CD8+ T cells from PBMCs, obtained from culture after CMV antigen stimulation. The receptor's source is a human donor in good health (CMV status not recorded). Some clones in this sample may be carry-over from other donors' samples. The chain recombines TRBV6-8 with TRBJ1-5; D not resolved. This CDR3 is CASSYSNGPNQPQHF. Here the CDR3 DNA reads TGTGCCAGCAGTTACTCAAACGGACCCAATCAGCCCCAGCATTTT.